Below are 21 T cell receptor beta chains sequenced from a single sample in a study of blood T cells in healthy people across ages. It was with a sample-barcoded 5' primer and a J-beta primer mix that a second PCR of roughly 7 to 12 cycles was run. One entry per CDR3 protein results from TCRdb running MiXCR on the 5' RACE reads. Of about 1,500,000 distinct CDR3 sequences listed, over 25% are singletons. The sample taken for sequencing was blood. These receptors were collected from a woman aged 30 to 39 in good health.

The chain carries TRBV5-1 and TRBJ2-7; 7 bases agree with TRBD2. CDR3 length: 15 amino acids. With 3 bases clipped from V and 2 bases from J, the junction kept 8 bases outside the gene matches. Germline V lookup: CDR1 SGHRS, CDR2 YFSETQ. CDR3 in DNA: TGCGCCAGCAGCTCAACCCGGGGGGTCACCTACGAGCAGTACTTC. It is translated as CASSSTRGVTYEQYF.

The chain carries TRBV3-1 and TRBJ1-2, with D unclear. Germline CDR1 and CDR2: LGHDT and YNNKEL (reference sequence). The V gene lost 0 bases and the J gene lost 3 bases, with 14 bases spanning the gap. CDR3 size: 16 residues. The CDR3 sequence: CASSQDPKGLDYGYTF. The DNA of the CDR3 is TGTGCCAGCAGCCAAGACCCCAAAGGGTTGGACTATGGCTACACCTTC.

Note on this clonotype: The junction shows a germline mismatch at one end, possibly a read error. The V call is TRBV14, the J call TRBJ2-7; D is perhaps TRBD2 (5 bases). Per germline, CDR1 SGHDN and CDR2 FVKESK. This CDR3 region has 13 residues. The CDR3 DNA follows: TGTGCCAGCGGCCAAGATCCTAGCTCCGAGCAGTACTTC. As protein: CASGQDPSSEQYF.

This chain connects TRBV6-5 to TRBJ2-7; possible D gene TRBD1, 5 bases. This CDR3 spans 16 amino acids. Trimming removed 0 bases at V and 2 bases at J, with 14 bases between. CDR1 and CDR2 (germline): MNHEY, SVGAGI. In nucleotides, the CDR3 is TGTGCCAGCAGTTACTCCTCTTCGATAGGGGCCTACGAGCAGTACTTC. Protein product: CASSYSSSIGAYEQYF.

The chain carries TRBV20-1 and TRBJ2-4; D is unclear. V gave up 1 base and J gave up 0 bases, with 10 bases separating them. The CDR3 runs to 15 residues. The germline CDR1 and CDR2 sequences are DFQATT and SNEGSKA (reference sequence). CDR3 amino acids: CSARAAGIAKNIQYF. CDR3 nucleotides: TGCAGTGCTAGAGCGGCTGGGATAGCCAAAAACATTCAGTACTTC.

On this clonotype itself: The junction and the germline gene differ at one end; a read error may be behind it. The chain links TRBV6-2 or TRBV6-3 to TRBJ1-5; the D gene is possibly TRBD1 (5 bases). Germline values: CDR1 MNHEY, CDR2 SVGEGT. The CDR3 consists of 13 residues. CDR3: CTSSPLLGGPQHF. The CDR3 DNA is TGTACCAGCAGTCCGTTGCTTGGGGGGCCCCAGCATTTT.

This clonotype appeared a few times. CDR3 loop: CSGSGVGDYSNQPQHF. In DNA form, the CDR3 reads TGCAGTGGTAGTGGGGTTGGGGACTATAGCAATCAGCCCCAGCATTTT. The chain uses TRBV20-1 and TRBJ1-5; a possible D gene is TRBD1 (5 bases). This CDR3 is built from 16 residues. V lost 7 bases to trimming and J lost 0 bases, with 19 bases between them. The germline V gene has CDR1 DFQATT and CDR2 SNEGSKA (reference sequence).

This clonotype came up a few times. The rearrangement uses TRBV29-1 and TRBJ2-3; D perhaps matches TRBD2 (7 bases). From germline, CDR1 is SQVTM and CDR2 ANQGSEA. CDR3 size: 15 residues. Trimming shortened V by 4 bases and J by 3 bases, and 17 bases separated the two germline ends. The CDR3, as DNA: TGCAGCGTTGGAGGGGGAGGAGCGGGGACAGATACGCAGTATTTT. It encodes CSVGGGGAGTDTQYF.

In this sample, this clonotype turned up many times. The chain links TRBV12-3 or TRBV12-4 to TRBJ2-5, with TRBD2 identical over 10 bases. J was trimmed by 5 bases and V by 4 bases; bases with no gene match: 4. The CDR3 runs to 14 residues. The CDR3: CASSYASGGETQYF. In DNA, the CDR3 is TGTGCCAGCAGTTATGCTAGCGGGGGTGAGACCCAGTACTTC.

This clonotype was counted between two and nine times. This sequence joins TRBV3-1 and TRBJ2-1; no clear D gene. The CDR3 extends over 14 amino acids. Trimming removed 0 bases from V and 6 bases from J, with 9 bases in between. The germline V gene has CDR1 LGHDT and CDR2 YNNKEL (reference sequence). CDR3 sequence (DNA): TGTGCCAGCAGCCAAGACCCCCTCGGCAATGAGCAGTTCTTC. It yields the protein CASSQDPLGNEQFF.

The table lists this clonotype with a few counts. The rearrangement links TRBV12-5 to TRBJ2-3; the D gene is possibly TRBD1 (6 bases). The germline CDR1 and CDR2 sequences are LGHNT and FRNRAP. The V and J ends lost 1 base and 2 bases respectively, with 7 bases between them. This CDR3 has 14 amino acids. The CDR3 is CASGLGDTTDTQYF. In DNA, the CDR3 is TGTGCTAGTGGTTTGGGGGACACCACAGATACGCAGTATTTT.

The CDR3 DNA sequence: TGTGCCAGCAGCCTCCGTTCCAGTGGGGATACGCAGTATTTT. The encoded protein is CASSLRSSGDTQYF. This chain connects TRBV9 to TRBJ2-3; unclear D gene. Looked up from germline, CDR1 is SGDLS and CDR2 is YYNGEE. Trimming cost V 4 bases and J 6 bases, with 15 bases left between them. This CDR3 spans 14 amino acids.

This chain uses TRBV7-9 with TRBJ2-1, with TRBD1 matching over 8 bases. In germline, CDR1 is SEHNR, CDR2 FQNEAQ (reference sequence). V was clipped by 3 bases and J by 3 bases; unmatched bases: 10. The CDR3 is 17 amino acids. CDR3 DNA: TGTGCCAGCAGCTTGCAGGGGGCCCTTACCCTCTACAATGAGCAGTTCTTC. Translating gives CASSLQGALTLYNEQFF.

The chain uses TRBV11-2 and TRBJ1-2; D is perhaps TRBD1 (5 bases). The V end lost 4 bases, the J end lost 2 bases, and 8 bases lay between the germline ends. The CDR3 has 13 residues. Germline V gene lookup returns CDR1 SGHAT and CDR2 FQNNGV. The DNA of the CDR3 is TGTGCCAGCAGCTCCTACAGGAACTATGGCTACACCTTC. This codes for CASSSYRNYGYTF.

This clonotype was seen just once. An end of the junction differs from the germline gene, which may be a read error. The rearrangement links TRBV28 to TRBJ2-5, with D perhaps TRBD2 (7 bases). This CDR3 comprises 15 residues. Per the germline V gene, CDR1 is MDHEN and CDR2 is SYDVKM. CDR3 in amino acids: CAGSLARGGEETQYF. The DNA of the CDR3 is TGTGCCGGCAGTTTAGCCAGGGGAGGGGAAGAGACCCAGTACTTC.

Comment on this clonotype: It may be a read error: a sequence one base away is much more abundant. The V call is TRBV10-3, the J call TRBJ2-5; D gene unclear. This CDR3 is built from 13 residues. Trimming left V 6 bases short and J 4 bases short, with 12 bases between. The V gene's germline CDR1 is ENHRY and CDR2 SYGVKD. The CDR3 spells CAIRKGAAETQYF. The CDR3 DNA sequence: TGTGCCATCAGAAAGGGTGCAGCAGAGACCCAGTACTTC.

About this clonotype: A single base separates this from a much larger clone, so it may be a read error. This sequence joins TRBV5-6 and TRBJ2-5; TRBD1 matches 9 bases. The length of the CDR3 is 14 residues. CDR1 is SGHDT and CDR2 is YYEEEE in the germline V gene. V shed 0 bases and J 11 bases; nucleotides not matched to a gene: 8. The CDR3 bases are TGTGCCAGCAGCTTGGGACAGGGGGACAATGAGCAGTACTTC. This codes for CASSLGQGDNEQYF.

V is TRBV5-1 and J is TRBJ2-7; D is ambiguous. The end of the DNA is better explained by TRBJ2-5, so the J call may be wrong. Germline CDR1 and CDR2: SGHRS and YFSETQ. The CDR3 sequence is 14 residues long. For the CDR3, the DNA is TGCGCCAGCAGGTCCGCTAGTCTCGGGGAGACCCAGTACTTC. Translating gives CASRSASLGETQYF.

The V and J genes are TRBV7-2 and TRBJ2-1; the D gene is possibly TRBD2 (6 bases). This CDR3 has 15 residues. Trimming took 3 bases from V and 9 from J, leaving 18 bases between them. The V gene's germline CDR1 is SGHTA and CDR2 FQGNSA. The CDR3 nucleotides are TGTGCCAGCAGCTTTATGACTAGGGGCGGCGGTGAGCAGTTCTTC. The encoded protein is CASSFMTRGGGEQFF.

CDR3 residues: CASSLFPGPTYEQYF. In DNA form, the CDR3 reads TGTGCCAGCAGCCTCTTTCCGGGACCAACCTACGAGCAGTACTTC. The V call is TRBV7-6, the J call TRBJ2-7, with D possibly being TRBD1 or TRBD2 (5 bases each). Trimming shortened V by 5 bases and J by 2 bases, and 16 bases separated the two germline ends. Germline V gene lookup returns CDR1 SGHVS and CDR2 FNYEAQ. This CDR3 is 15 amino acids long.

V gene TRBV20-1 combines with J gene TRBJ2-1; TRBD2 agrees at 10 bases. The CDR3 is 16 amino acids. CDR1 DFQATT and CDR2 SNEGSKA come from the germline V gene (reference sequence). The J segment lost 4 bases and the V segment lost 5 bases, leaving 11 bases of the junction unmatched. The CDR3 DNA follows: TGCAGTGCTCTTTATAGAGCGGGAGGGGGATACAATGAGCAGTTCTTC. This sequence encodes CSALYRAGGGYNEQFF.